This T cell receptor (beta chain) was sequenced for a study of graft-versus-host responses after intestinal transplantation. As for the study in general: Each transplant was multivisceral, liver-intestinal, or isolated intestinal. Every recipient underwent anti-thymocyte globulin induction, then tacrolimus and steroids for roughly three years. Study conclusions and caveats: GvH clones were found in recipient marrow; some appeared first in ileum or blood.

As to this clone: Its target is unknown.

V lost 6 bases and J lost 7, with 16 bases in between. Germline V gene lookup returns CDR1 MNHNS and CDR2 SASEGT. This CDR3 is built from 15 residues. Here immunoSEQ multiplex PCR was the method, and the copy in TCRdb shows in-frame clones only, minus some. Of roughly 80,000 clones detected, over 75% appear once; the ten largest clones hold approximately 8%. This TCR came from a human donor who was the organ donor for an intestinal transplant. This chain connects TRBV6-1 to TRBJ1-6, with TRBD1 as a possible D gene (5 bases). Specimen: unstimulated CD8+ T cells sorted from spleen or lymph node cells, collected before transplant. CDR3 sequence (DNA): TGTGCCAGCAGCTCGGGGGGACTGCTGAATTCACCCCTCCACTTT. Amino acid sequence: CASSSGGLLNSPLHF.